This T cell receptor beta chain emerged from a study of T cell repertoires and Cas9 in healthy adults. Study information: Multi-effector potency, cytotoxicity and lineage were assessed in SpCas9-reactive CD4 and CD8 T cells.

Per the germline V gene, CDR1 is MNHNS and CDR2 is SASEGT. V lost 7 bases, J lost 2 bases, and 13 bases lay in between. The length of the CDR3 is 14 residues. Notes on this clone: Antigen specificity is unknown.

Sequenced by immunoSEQ multiplex PCR; TCRdb stores in-frame clones only, minus some. This table has more than 20,000 clones, around 90% appearing once. General observations from the study: In vitro, SpCas9-reactive Tregs were reported to curb effector T cell proliferation and function.

The genes are TRBV6-1 and TRBJ2-3, with D hard to call. Sequenced material: CD4+ effector T cells (CD127+, CD25-, CD137-, CD154-) from PBMCs; culture status not recorded. This clonotype originated in a human donor in good health. The CDR3, as DNA: TGTGCCAGCACCACGGGCCCGAACACAGATACGCAGTATTTT. Translated, it gives CASTTGPNTDTQYF.